One sample yielded the 3 T cell receptor beta chains listed below, sequenced in a study of T cells after yellow fever vaccination. TCRdb fed the 5' RACE reads into MiXCR, producing one record per CDR3 protein. The sample shows 550,000 to 750,000 distinct CDR3 sequences, about 13% of them seen only once. The sample consisted of PBMCs, taken on the day of the yellow fever booster vaccination. The receptors come from a young man who received the YFV17D yellow fever vaccine.

The chain recombines TRBV7-9 with TRBJ2-4; 7 bases map to TRBD2. The germline gives CDR1 SEHNR, CDR2 FQNEAQ (reference sequence). With 7 bases clipped from V and 3 bases from J, the junction kept 9 bases outside the gene matches. This CDR3 has 15 residues. In nucleotides, the CDR3 is TGTGCCAGCAATGGCGGGGGTCGGGACAAAAACATTCAGTACTTC. This codes for CASNGGGRDKNIQYF.

In its sample, this clonotype was seen a few times. The chain uses TRBV5-4 and TRBJ2-1; D might be TRBD2 (6 bases). Germline loops: CDR1 SGHNT, CDR2 YYREEE (reference sequence). Deletions cut 2 bases from V and 8 bases from J, with 8 bases between. The CDR3 is 12 residues long. CDR3 in amino acids: CASSFWEDEQFF. CDR3 DNA: TGTGCCAGCAGCTTCTGGGAGGATGAGCAGTTCTTC.

This clonotype was seen more than once but under ten times. The J gene is TRBJ2-3, the V gene TRBV7-9, with no clear D. This CDR3 comprises 17 residues. Trimming stripped 6 bases from V and 4 bases from J, with 23 bases between. Germline V gives CDR1 SEHNR, CDR2 FQNEAQ (reference sequence). The CDR3 is CASSEKEGRRFPDTQYF. CDR3 nucleotide sequence: TGTGCCAGCAGTGAGAAGGAAGGCAGAAGATTCCCAGATACGCAGTATTTT. Full variable domain (outside the CDR3, taken from reference TRBV7-9 and TRBJ2-3): DTGVSQNPRHKITKRGQNVTFRCDPISEHNRLYWYRQTLGQGPEFLTYFQNEAQLEKSRLLSDRFSAERPKGSFSTLEIQRTEQGDSAMYLCASSEKEGRRFPDTQYFGPGTRLTVL.